This TCR beta chain is from a study of immune evolution from preneoplasia to lung adenocarcinoma (dated by TCRdb to 2020 to 2022). The study in broad terms: HLA loss of heterozygosity was observed in roughly 6.8%, 16% and 36% of AIS, MIA and ADC lesions, respectively, and was not observed in any AAH lesions. The study combined immune gene expression, TCR sequencing and multiplex immunofluorescence to profile immune contexture across lung adenocarcinoma precursors and invasive adenocarcinoma. Resected precursor lesions (AAH, AIS, MIA) and invasive adenocarcinomas were compared with paired morphologically normal lung tissue. The sample size was set by how many specimens were available, not by a prior power calculation. The immune data were combined with whole exome sequencing and methylation data from the same cohort of nodules. A total of roughly 51 patients with pulmonary nodules who underwent surgical resection were included in the overall cohort. A total of more than 40 patients contributed TCR sequencing data. According to the study, around 99 samples were used for TCR sequencing. POLYSOLVER was used to infer class I HLA alleles from exome data, and LOHHLA was used to detect allele-specific HLA loss. Overall study results and their limits: Because all patients came from Japan and China, whether the findings apply to Western populations was uncertain. KRAS-mutant nodules showed the highest T cell clonality compared with EGFR-mutant or double wild-type lesions. The findings were based on association rather than direct causation, and larger cohorts with long-term follow-up and longitudinal biopsies were deemed needed. Top T cell clone frequencies were highest in normal lung and appeared to decrease progressively from AAH through AIS, MIA and invasive adenocarcinoma. Clonality was highest in normal lung, while later-stage lesions appeared to have lower clonality but higher T cell density and diversity.

The immunoSEQ hsTCRbeta Kit was used to sequence TCR beta CDR3 regions from DNA. From the authors' description of their analysis: The ImmunoSEQ Analyzer was used to analyse the TCR sequencing data. T cell clonality was defined as 1 minus Pielou's evenness computed on productive rearrangements. T cell diversity was measured with the inverse Simpson index on productive templates. T cell density was TCR beta template counts normalized to usable DNA, estimated by amplifying and sequencing housekeeping genes. TCR metrics were compared across histologic stages using two-sided Kruskal-Wallis tests. Imported from immuneACCESS, the table was reduced by TCRdb to in-frame sequences with V and J called. These copies leave out some clones; in studies compared against another copy, an unresolved V gene accounts for under half, and the cause of the remainder is not known. The V and J calls and clone size come from that table; D and trimming were worked out from the DNA. The sample table records several thousand clones; under 80% of these occur just once. In total, the top ten clones hold 9.5% to 13% of the sample.

On this clone itself: Its antigen specificity is not known. Base qualities are not recorded, but no much larger clone differs from it by a single base.

The patients had resection in Japan or China between about 2014 and 2018. Two lung cancer pathologists independently confirmed the histologic diagnosis of each case on H&E slides. For nucleic acid extraction, premalignant or tumor cells were enriched by macro-dissection following pathologic assessment. FFPE tissue was used for DNA isolation with the AllPrep DNA/RNA FFPE Kit. The CDR3 holds 14 amino acids from the cysteine to the phenylalanine. The read is trimmed to its CDR3 DNA, 42 bases read in frame from base 1. The germline V gene (reference sequence) provides CDR1 SEHNR and CDR2 FQNEAQ. V and J are truncated by 3 bases and 0 bases respectively, leaving an intervening sequence of 8 bases.

This sequence uses TRBV7-9 and TRBJ1-1; no D gene can be assigned with confidence. This clonotype was sampled from a person aged 65 to 79 with lung adenocarcinoma. The sample was FFPE minimally invasive lung adenocarcinoma tissue. What this sample's cell subset or site label stands for: micro-invasive lung adenocarcinoma (MIA). The CDR3 here reads CASSLAGVNTEAFF. The sequenced DNA is TGTGCCAGCAGCTTGGCCGGGGTGAACACTGAAGCTTTCTTT.